This passage covers 28 T cell receptor beta chains from one sample sequenced in a study of a mutant IDH1 vaccine in newly diagnosed glioma. Here immunoSEQ multiplex PCR was the method, and the copy in TCRdb shows in-frame clones only, minus some. The sample carries some 130,000 clones, about four fifths recorded once. No antigen has been assigned to these receptors. This sample's time point: week 11, during vaccination. Every vaccine dose comprised 300 ug of mutant IDH1 20-mer peptide plus topical imiquimod. Sequenced here: PBMCs, sampled from a glioma patient whose treatment included an IDH1 peptide vaccine. The receptors originated from a man aged 35-49 years with glioma.

This chain joins TRBV18 and TRBJ2-1, with D possibly TRBD1 on 7 matching bases. The ends were cut back, 4 bases at V and 8 bases at J, with 15 bases in the middle. Germline V CDR1 and CDR2: KGHSH, LQKENI. This CDR3 is built from 14 residues. The CDR3 loop is CASSLVEGADEQFF. CDR3 sequence (DNA): TGTGCCAGCTCACTAGTGGAGGGGGCGGATGAGCAGTTCTTC.

The chain couples TRBV11-2 to TRBJ2-2; 9 bases fit TRBD2. Germline V CDR1 and CDR2: SGHAT, FQNNGV. J lost 0 bases, V lost 7 bases, and 6 bases had no gene match. This CDR3 has 16 residues. The CDR3 reads CASILVAGANTGELFF. CDR3 nucleotide sequence: TGTGCCAGCATCCTGGTAGCGGGGGCGAACACCGGGGAGCTGTTTTTT.

The chain is built from TRBV11-2 and TRBJ2-1; 9 bases line up with TRBD1. CDR3 length: 15 amino acids. The V gene end was trimmed by 6 bases and the J gene end by 5 bases; junction bases not matched to a gene: 8. Germline loops: CDR1 SGHAT, CDR2 FQNNGV. The CDR3 region has the DNA TGTGCCAGCAGTAGGAATCGACAGGGGGACAATGAGCAGTTCTTC. This sequence encodes CASSRNRQGDNEQFF.

J is TRBJ1-5 and V is TRBV5-6, with D unclear. CDR1 is SGHDT and CDR2 is YYEEEE in the germline V gene. V gave up 2 bases and J gave up 6 bases, with 9 bases separating them. CDR3 length: 13 amino acids. This chain's CDR3 is CASSFGRVQPQHF. The DNA of the CDR3 is TGTGCCAGCAGCTTCGGTCGGGTTCAGCCCCAGCATTTT.

The CDR3 nucleotides read TGTGCCAGCAGTCGAACAGCGCGTGATGGCTACACCTTC. Encoded protein: CASSRTARDGYTF. The rearrangement joins TRBV13 to TRBJ1-2; no reliable D call. The CDR3 contains 13 residues. Germline V lookup: CDR1 PRHDT, CDR2 FYEKMQ (reference sequence). V lost 6 bases to trimming and J lost 6 bases, with 14 bases between them.

The chain employs TRBV25-1 and TRBJ2-1, with 8 bases that match TRBD2. This CDR3 region has 13 residues. V was pared by 8 bases and J by 12 bases, with 12 bases of the junction left unmatched. Germline CDR1 and CDR2: MGHDK and SYGVNS. CDR3 sequence reads: CASGKSSGRRQFF. CDR3 nucleotides: TGTGCCAGCGGTAAGAGCAGCGGGAGAAGGCAGTTCTTC.

The chain joins TRBV7-2 to TRBJ2-2; D is uncertain. The CDR3 loop spans 14 amino acids. Germline V gives CDR1 SGHTA, CDR2 FQGNSA. V was cut by 5 bases and J by 7 bases, with 14 bases left in between. CDR3 loop: CASSPQKYGGELFF. The CDR3 DNA reads TGTGCCAGCAGCCCCCAAAAGTACGGCGGGGAGCTGTTTTTT.

Comments on this clone: The junction differs from germline at one of its ends, possibly a read error. V and J are TRBV4-2 and TRBJ2-2; no definite D call. Germline-derived CDR1 and CDR2 are LGHNA and YNFKEQ. The CDR3 has 15 amino acids. The CDR3 nucleotides are TGTGCCAGCAGTCAAGGAATGGAGAACACCGGGGAGCTGTTTTTT. It yields the protein CASSQGMENTGELFF.

The chain links TRBV7-2 to TRBJ2-1; 9 bases are a match to TRBD1. J gave up 4 bases and V 3 bases, and 7 bases lay outside the gene matches. The CDR3 has 16 amino acids. Germline V gives CDR1 SGHTA, CDR2 FQGNSA. The CDR3 loop is CASSLVGTGKYNEQFF. The CDR3 DNA is TGTGCCAGCAGCTTGGTAGGGACAGGGAAGTACAATGAGCAGTTCTTC. The whole variable domain, remainder taken from reference TRBV7-2 and TRBJ2-1, is GAGVSQSPSNKVTEKGKDVELRCDPISGHTALYWYRQSLGQGLEFLIYFQGNSAPDKSGLPSDRFSAERTGGSVSTLTIQRTQQEDSAVYLCASSLVGTGKYNEQFFGPGTRLTVL.

The chain employs TRBV29-1 and TRBJ2-1; possibly TRBD2 for D (6 bases). The CDR3 contains 10 residues. CDR1 and CDR2 from the germline V gene are SQVTM and ANQGSEA. The V end lost 7 bases, the J end lost 5 bases, and 6 bases lay between the germline ends. This chain's CDR3 is CSGGDNEQFF. The CDR3 bases are TGCAGCGGCGGGGACAATGAGCAGTTCTTC.

The chain has TRBV10-1 and TRBJ2-5; 14 bases line up with TRBD2. Germline loops: CDR1 WNHNN, CDR2 SYGVQD (reference sequence). The CDR3 spans 17 residues. V lost 0 bases, J lost 1 base, and 1 base stayed unmatched. CDR3 DNA: TGCGCCAGCAGTGAGTCGGGGACTAGCGGGGGCCAAGAGACCCAGTACTTC. Translation gives CASSESGTSGGQETQYF.

The CDR3 spells CSVDTGNYGYTF. CDR3 DNA sequence: TGCAGCGTTGATACAGGCAACTATGGCTACACCTTC. V usage is TRBV29-1 and J usage is TRBJ1-2; maybe TRBD1 (5 bases). Trimming shortened V by 3 bases and J by 2 bases, and 7 bases separated the two germline ends. Per germline, CDR1 SQVTM and CDR2 ANQGSEA. The CDR3 loop spans 12 amino acids.

The chain has TRBV28 and TRBJ1-2, with 8 bases fitting TRBD1. Looked up from germline, CDR1 is MDHEN and CDR2 is SYDVKM. The CDR3 covers 16 residues. V shed 4 bases, J shed 2 bases, and the junction held 9 bases outside the gene matches. As DNA, the CDR3 is TGTGCCAGCAGTTCACCCGACAGGGGAGTAAACTATGGCTACACCTTC. Translation gives CASSSPDRGVNYGYTF.

This rearrangement joins TRBV6-5 to TRBJ1-1; unclear D gene. V gave up 6 bases and J gave up 3 bases, with 8 bases separating them. Germline-derived CDR1 and CDR2 are MNHEY and SVGAGI. This CDR3 has 12 residues. CDR3 sequence reads: CASSRVDTEAFF. CDR3 nucleotide sequence: TGTGCCAGCAGCCGGGTGGACACTGAAGCTTTCTTT.

The chain recombines TRBV6-1 with TRBJ2-7; no definite D call. Germline V gene lookup returns CDR1 MNHNS and CDR2 SASEGT. The CDR3 is 13 residues long. Trimming took off 3 bases at V and 4 bases at J, with 10 bases between the two ends. The CDR3 is CASSDRIGYEQYF. CDR3 DNA sequence: TGTGCCAGCAGTGATAGAATAGGGTACGAGCAGTACTTC.

This chain uses TRBV13 with TRBJ2-7; the match to TRBD2 covers 9 bases. Germline CDR1 is PRHDT and CDR2 is FYEKMQ (reference sequence). The CDR3 has 16 amino acids. Trimming took 0 bases from V and 0 from J; bases not matched to a gene: 3. The CDR3 protein is CASSLGLAGSSYEQYF. The CDR3, as DNA: TGTGCCAGCAGCTTAGGACTAGCGGGTAGCTCCTACGAGCAGTACTTC.

This chain uses TRBV5-8 with TRBJ1-2; D might be TRBD1 (6 bases). The CDR3 is 13 residues long. Deletions cut 4 bases from V and 5 bases from J, with 12 bases between. Germline V gene data show CDR1 as SGHTS and CDR2 as YDEGEE. This CDR3 is CASSPGHSYGYTF. In nucleotides, the CDR3 is TGTGCCAGCAGCCCGGGACACTCATATGGCTACACCTTC.

The chain has TRBV28 and TRBJ2-1; weak D call: TRBD1 (6 bases). The germline V gene encodes CDR1 MDHEN and CDR2 SYDVKM. V dropped 7 bases and J dropped 3 bases, with 13 bases sitting between them. The CDR3 is made up of 14 amino acids. CDR3 in amino acids: CASNLQGIYNEQFF. CDR3 DNA: TGTGCCAGCAATCTCCAGGGGATCTACAATGAGCAGTTCTTC. The whole variable domain, remainder taken from reference TRBV28 and TRBJ2-1, is DVKVTQSSRYLVKRTGEKVFLECVQDMDHENMFWYRQDPGLGLRLIYFSYDVKMKEKGDIPEGYSVSREKKERFSLILESASTNQTSMYLCASNLQGIYNEQFFGPGTRLTVL.

The gene calls are TRBV15 and TRBJ1-1; D uncertain. The CDR3 loop spans 15 amino acids. Trimming shortened V by 0 bases and J by 1 base, and 9 bases separated the two germline ends. Germline V gives CDR1 LNHNV, CDR2 YYDKDF (reference sequence). The CDR3 sequence is CATSRDPRGNTEAFF. DNA of the CDR3: TGTGCCACCAGCAGAGATCCAAGAGGGAACACTGAAGCTTTCTTT.

This chain links TRBV18 with TRBJ1-2; D might be TRBD1 (5 bases). V lost 0 bases and J 10 bases, leaving 18 bases between the germline ends. The CDR3 is 15 residues long. CDR1 is KGHSH and CDR2 is LQKENI in the germline V gene. The DNA for the CDR3 is TGTGCCAGCTCACCACCGGCCGTCAGGGCGAGTTTCTACACCTTC. This encodes CASSPPAVRASFYTF.

The CDR3 coding sequence is TGTGCCAGCAGCCCCGGACAGGGGGCTGGCTATGGCTACACCTTC. It codes for CASSPGQGAGYGYTF. The chain employs TRBV11-1 and TRBJ1-2; TRBD1 aligns across 11 bases. V was pared by 5 bases and J by 4 bases, with 6 bases of the junction left unmatched. Germline lookup yields CDR1 SGHAT and CDR2 FQDESV (reference sequence). The CDR3 spans 15 residues.

The chain links TRBV5-6 to TRBJ2-1; 9 nucleotides align to TRBD2. This CDR3 comprises 18 residues. Germline CDR1 SGHDT, CDR2 YYEEEE. V lost 1 base and J lost 8; bases outside the gene matches: 16. The CDR3 is CASSLRLAGGPGRDEQFF. The CDR3 nucleotides read TGTGCCAGCAGCTTGCGCTTGGCGGGAGGGCCCGGACGTGATGAGCAGTTCTTC.

This chain connects TRBV9 to TRBJ2-7; D remains unclear. CDR1 and CDR2 (germline): SGDLS, YYNGEE. CDR3 length equals 13 residues. V was cut by 1 base and J by 7 bases, with 12 bases left in between. The DNA of the CDR3 is TGTGCCAGCAGCGTACAGGTACTATCTGAGCAGTACTTC. It codes for CASSVQVLSEQYF.

The chain is built from TRBV2 and TRBJ1-6; weak D call: TRBD1 (6 bases). Between the trimmed V and J ends, which lost 2 bases and 10 bases, there was a span of 15 bases. This CDR3 is 15 amino acids long. CDR1 is SNHLY, CDR2 FYNNEI, per germline. The CDR3 bases are TGTGCCAGCAGTGAAAAGGGTACAGGGCGCTCACCCCTCCACTTT. This gives the protein CASSEKGTGRSPLHF.

V and J are TRBV29-1 and TRBJ1-1, with D perhaps TRBD1 (6 bases). Trimming removed 1 base from V and 4 bases from J, with 13 bases in between. From germline, CDR1 is SQVTM and CDR2 ANQGSEA. This CDR3 is 14 amino acids long. The CDR3 region is CSVEVGGAGTEAFF. The CDR3 nucleotides read TGCAGCGTTGAAGTGGGGGGCGCAGGCACTGAAGCTTTCTTT.

The chain combines TRBV5-8 with TRBJ2-7; D is perhaps TRBD1 (5 bases). V lost 3 bases and J 1 base, leaving 14 bases between the germline ends. The CDR3 sequence is 15 residues long. CDR1 and CDR2 (germline): SGHTS, YDEGEE. The CDR3 here is CASSYPAQGSYEQYF. Here the CDR3 DNA reads TGTGCCAGCAGCTACCCAGCCCAGGGATCCTACGAGCAGTACTTC. Looking up the rest from reference TRBV5-8 and TRBJ2-7 gives the full variable domain: EAGVTQSPTHLIKTRGQQATLRCSPISGHTSVYWYQQALGLGLQFLLWYDEGEERNRGNFPPRFSGRQFPNYSSELNVNALELEDSALYLCASSYPAQGSYEQYFGPGTRLTVT.

This clone has more than one count but fewer than ten. The V and J genes are TRBV13 and TRBJ1-6; TRBD1 might be the D (5 bases). Germline V gene data show CDR1 as PRHDT and CDR2 as FYEKMQ (reference sequence). Trimming pared 0 bases from V and 4 bases from J, leaving 7 bases between. CDR3 length equals 15 residues. CDR3 loop: CASSLGQVYNSPLHF. CDR3 DNA: TGTGCCAGCAGCTTAGGACAGGTTTATAATTCACCCCTCCACTTT.

The chain has TRBV13 and TRBJ1-1; TRBD1 matches 8 bases. Looked up from germline, CDR1 is PRHDT and CDR2 is FYEKMQ (reference sequence). The CDR3 loop spans 17 amino acids. The trim removed 2 bases at V and 4 bases at J, leaving 12 bases unmatched. The CDR3 DNA reads TGTGCCAGCAGCTTAAGACGACAGGGGAGGGATACCACTGAAGCTTTCTTT. It is translated as CASSLRRQGRDTTEAFF.